The text below deals with one T cell receptor (beta chain). Its antigen is still unknown. These data are taken from a study of cytomegalovirus exposure and HLA in healthy donors. In the study overall: Earlier, 110 million or so unique TCR beta sequences were recovered from roughly 180 million T cells by an analysis. Under 85% of 300 to 450 genotyped donors fell in the Caucasian-associated ancestry cluster.

The primer mix had 60 Vbeta and 13 Jbeta primers. Libraries were prepared by immunoSEQ multiplex PCR; TCRdb keeps only in-frame clonotypes and omits some of them. This sample's clone table lists roughly 78,000 clones. Study findings and constraints: For TCR beta chains, V- and J-gene trimming was later linked to a missense DCLRE1C variant.

Looked up from germline, CDR1 is SGHRS and CDR2 is YFSETQ. The CDR3 loop spans 13 amino acids. Trimming shortened V by 1 base and J by 7 bases, and 8 bases separated the two germline ends. This sequence originates from a middle-aged man in good health and CMV-seronegative. This chain connects TRBV5-1 to TRBJ2-2; D not certain. Sequenced: PBMCs. The DNA for the CDR3 is TGCGCCAGCAGCTTGCCTCTCGGCGGGGAGCTGTTTTTT. This translates into CASSLPLGGELFF.